Listed below are T cell receptor beta chains from one sample, sequenced in a study of OX40 agonist ivuxolimab in advanced cancers. Assay used: immunoSEQ multiplex PCR; TCRdb lists only in-frame clones, some missing. The table lists 70,000 to 80,000 clones, around 94% of them singletons. Sample: CD4+ or CD8+ T cells sorted from blood, taken in a trial of the OX40 agonist ivuxolimab. These receptors were collected from an adult with an advanced solid tumor such as melanoma, head and neck, liver or kidney cancer. The CDR3 runs from the conserved cysteine through the conserved F or W. The order of the fields is D gene, V gene, clone size, J gene, CDR3 DNA, CDR3 protein. D genes are given only for firm matches. Where a row states a size, it is once, few, many or the class of an expanded clone; other rows omit it.

TRBD2	TRBV7-6	-	TRBJ2-7	TGTGCCAGCAGCTCAGGGACTAGCGGGAGTTACGAGCAGTACTTC	CASSSGTSGSYEQYF
-	TRBV5-1	-	TRBJ1-1	TGCGCCAGCAGCGGTCCGATGAACACTGAAGCTTTCTTT	CASSGPMNTEAFF
-	TRBV27	-	TRBJ2-3	TGTGCCAGCAGTCCTCTGTTAGGTACAGATACGCAGTATTTT	CASSPLLGTDTQYF
TRBD2	TRBV5-1	once	TRBJ2-5	TGCGCCAGCAGCGGAGAGCGGGAACACCAAGAGACCCAGTACTTC	CASSGEREHQETQYF
-	TRBV30	-	TRBJ2-7	TGTGCCTGGAGTGTACTAGGTCAAATTACGGCCGAGCAGTACTTC	CAWSVLGQITAEQYF
-	TRBV28	-	TRBJ2-1	TGTGCCAGCAGCCAAAACTGGGGGAATGAGCAGTTCTTC	CASSQNWGNEQFF
-	TRBV5-1	-	TRBJ1-1	TGCGCCAGCAGCTTGTTCCCAGGGACGGAAACTGAAGCTTTCTTT	CASSLFPGTETEAFF
-	TRBV5-1	-	TRBJ2-7	TGCGCCAGCAGCTTGGCCTACGGGGAGGTAGCCTACGAGCAGTACTTC	CASSLAYGEVAYEQYF
-	TRBV5-6	-	TRBJ1-1	TGTGCCAGCAGCGCCGACAGAAACACTGAAGCTTTCTTT	CASSADRNTEAFF
-	TRBV11-2	-	TRBJ2-7	TGTGCCAGCAGCTTAAGGACGGTCAGCTCCTACGAGCAGTACTTC	CASSLRTVSSYEQYF
TRBD2	TRBV7-3	once	TRBJ2-3	TGTGCCAGCAGCTTAGTAGCGGGAGCGACAGATACGCAGTATTTT	CASSLVAGATDTQYF
TRBD1	TRBV5-1	-	TRBJ2-1	TGCGCCAGCAAATTCGGAACAGGGGGCGGCAATGAGCAGTTCTTC	CASKFGTGGGNEQFF
TRBD1	TRBV7-3	-	TRBJ1-1	TGTGCCAGCAGCCTCCAGGGGGCTAACACTGAAGCTTTCTTT	CASSLQGANTEAFF
-	TRBV2	-	TRBJ1-4	TGTGCCAGCAGTGAATCAGGAGAACTGTTTTTT	CASSESGELFF
-	TRBV7-9	-	TRBJ2-7	TGTGCCAGCAGCCACCGGGACCGACCCTACGAGCAGTACTTC	CASSHRDRPYEQYF
-	TRBV4-1	-	TRBJ2-1	TGCGCCAGCAGCCAGGACGGGGCGTCCTACAATGAGCAGTTCTTC	CASSQDGASYNEQFF
TRBD1	TRBV5-4	-	TRBJ2-7	TGTGCCAGCAGCCCCGGGACAGGGTCATACGAGCAGTACTTC	CASSPGTGSYEQYF